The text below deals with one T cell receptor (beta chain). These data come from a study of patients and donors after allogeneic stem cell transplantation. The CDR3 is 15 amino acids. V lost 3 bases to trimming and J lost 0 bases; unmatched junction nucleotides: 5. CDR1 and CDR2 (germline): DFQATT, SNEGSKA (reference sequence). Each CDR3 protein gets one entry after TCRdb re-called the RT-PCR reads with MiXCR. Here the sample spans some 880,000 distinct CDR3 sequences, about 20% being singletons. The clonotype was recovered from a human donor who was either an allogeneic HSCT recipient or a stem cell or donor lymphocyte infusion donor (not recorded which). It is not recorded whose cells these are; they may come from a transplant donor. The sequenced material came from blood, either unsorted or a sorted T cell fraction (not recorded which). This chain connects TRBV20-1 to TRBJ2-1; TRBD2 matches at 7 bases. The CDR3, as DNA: TGCAGTGCTAGGGGGGACTACCTCTCCTACAATGAGCAGTTCTTC. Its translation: CSARGDYLSYNEQFF.